The next 15 T cell receptor beta chains were all read from a single sample in a study of control samples from healthy donors and cancer patients. TCRdb's table, derived via immunoSEQ multiplex PCR, lists solely in-frame clones and lacks some. The data show some 150,000 clones, with 91% seen just once and 3.2% held by the top ten. The sequenced material came from blood. Receptor source: a man aged 25 to 40 in good health.

This chain links TRBV9 with TRBJ2-1; D is ambiguous. V gave up 4 bases and J gave up 6 bases, with 5 bases separating them. The CDR3 spans 11 residues. Germline V gene data show CDR1 as SGDLS and CDR2 as YYNGEE. The CDR3 here is CASSHGNEQFF. The CDR3 DNA reads as TGTGCCAGCAGCCATGGCAATGAGCAGTTCTTC.

The V call is TRBV28, the J call TRBJ1-3; 10 bases map to TRBD1. CDR3 length equals 17 residues. Trimming took 3 bases from V and 2 from J; bases not matched to a gene: 7. CDR1 and CDR2 from the germline V gene are MDHEN and SYDVKM. CDR3 region: CASSLIWDRGPGNTIYF. The DNA of the CDR3 is TGTGCCAGCAGTTTGATTTGGGACAGGGGCCCTGGAAACACCATATATTTT.

The chain employs TRBV7-3 and TRBJ1-1; possible D gene TRBD1, 5 bases. The CDR3 spans 13 residues. CDR1 is SGHTA and CDR2 is FQGTGA in the germline V gene. The V and J ends lost 2 bases and 6 bases respectively, with 10 bases between them. The CDR3 loop is CASSLDSSSEAFF. As DNA, the CDR3 is TGTGCCAGCAGCTTAGACAGTAGTTCTGAAGCTTTCTTT.

The chain recombines TRBV18 with TRBJ2-7, with 8 bases fitting TRBD1. The trim removed 4 bases at V and 2 bases at J, leaving 4 bases unmatched. Germline assignment: CDR1 KGHSH and CDR2 LQKENI. CDR3 size: 14 residues. The CDR3 region is CASSRQGAAYEQYF. Here the CDR3 DNA reads TGTGCCAGCTCACGCCAGGGGGCGGCCTACGAGCAGTACTTC.

The chain joins TRBV20-1 to TRBJ1-4; no clear D. The CDR3 extends over 10 amino acids. Trimming stripped 6 bases from V and 7 bases from J, with 6 bases between. Germline V gene lookup returns CDR1 DFQATT and CDR2 SNEGSKA (reference sequence). The CDR3 spells CSAMSEKLFF. DNA of the CDR3: TGCAGTGCAATGAGTGAAAAACTGTTTTTT.

This clone was recorded once. The V gene is TRBV11-2, the J gene TRBJ1-2; 9 nucleotides agree with TRBD1. There are 17 residues in the CDR3. Germline CDR1 SGHAT, CDR2 FQNNGV. V gave up 5 bases and J gave up 5 bases; unmatched junction bases: 15. The CDR3 region has the DNA TGTGCCAGCAGCGCCAGCCTCCCCGACAGGGGGGAATATGGCTACACCTTC. It codes for CASSASLPDRGEYGYTF.

This chain connects TRBV4-1 to TRBJ2-1, with D possibly TRBD2 on 5 matching bases. V lost 1 base, J lost 10 bases, and 14 bases lay in between. The CDR3 spans 14 residues. CDR1 MGHRA and CDR2 YSYEKL come from the germline V gene. CDR3 in DNA: TGCGCCAGCAGCCAAGCCGAGGGTAGCTTCGAGCAGTTCTTC. Amino acids: CASSQAEGSFEQFF.

The chain combines TRBV5-5 with TRBJ1-6; 7 bases agree with TRBD1. V gave up 0 bases and J gave up 3 bases; unmatched junction bases: 0. Germline loops: CDR1 SGHKS, CDR2 YYEKEE (reference sequence). The CDR3 runs 15 residues. CDR3 region: CASSLAGGYNSPLHF. The DNA of the CDR3 is TGTGCCAGCAGCTTGGCAGGGGGCTATAATTCACCCCTCCACTTT.

The chain joins TRBV24-1 to TRBJ2-2; 10 nucleotides line up with TRBD1. Germline lookup yields CDR1 KGHDR and CDR2 SFDVKD. CDR3 length: 14 residues. J lost 5 bases, V lost 9 bases, and 5 bases had no gene match. The CDR3 nucleotides read TGTGCCACCGCTGACAGGGGGCAGACCGGGGAGCTGTTTTTT. Encoded protein: CATADRGQTGELFF.

V and J are TRBV20-1 and TRBJ1-1; perhaps TRBD1 as D (6 bases). V lost 6 bases, J lost 9 bases, and 14 bases lay in between. Germline V lookup: CDR1 DFQATT, CDR2 SNEGSKA (reference sequence). The CDR3 spans 11 residues. In DNA form, the CDR3 reads TGCAGTGCCACACAGGGCACCAAAGCTTTCTTT. Its translation is CSATQGTKAFF.

The chain links TRBV9 to TRBJ1-1; D possibly corresponds to TRBD1 (5 bases). CDR3 size: 15 residues. V was clipped by 1 base and J by 1 base, with 11 bases between them. CDR1 is SGDLS, CDR2 YYNGEE, per germline. CDR3 in amino acids: CASSVSFGGNTEAFF. CDR3 nucleotide sequence: TGTGCCAGCAGCGTATCCTTCGGGGGGAACACTGAAGCTTTCTTT.

This clone has just one count. The chain employs TRBV2 and TRBJ1-2; D remains ambiguous. CDR3 size: 11 residues. In germline, CDR1 is SNHLY, CDR2 FYNNEI. V was clipped by 7 bases and J by 3 bases, with 6 bases between them. This CDR3 reads CASTADYGYTF. The CDR3 DNA sequence: TGTGCCAGCACGGCCGACTATGGCTACACCTTC.

The chain combines TRBV5-1 with TRBJ2-3; 11 bases line up with TRBD2. The CDR3 totals 16 residues. V lost 3 bases to trimming and J lost 4 bases; unmatched junction nucleotides: 7. Germline loops: CDR1 SGHRS, CDR2 YFSETQ. The CDR3 loop reads CASSSLAGGRSDTQYF. The CDR3 DNA follows: TGCGCCAGCAGCTCTTTAGCGGGGGGGCGCTCAGATACGCAGTATTTT.

The chain joins TRBV6-5 to TRBJ1-2; D remains unclear. CDR1 is MNHEY, CDR2 SVGAGI, per germline. Trimming shortened V by 2 bases and J by 1 base, and 5 bases separated the two germline ends. This CDR3 comprises 13 residues. Here the CDR3 reads CASSYGYNYGYTF. In DNA, the CDR3 is TGTGCCAGCAGTTACGGTTATAACTATGGCTACACCTTC.

The sample holds one count of this clone. V is TRBV4-2 and J is TRBJ2-6; D might be TRBD1 (6 bases). Germline-derived CDR1 and CDR2 are LGHNA and YNFKEQ. The V end was cut by 0 bases, the J end by 2 bases, with 11 bases between. The CDR3 spans 17 residues. CDR3 sequence: CASSQDVPGAGANVLTF. The CDR3 bases are TGTGCCAGCAGCCAAGATGTACCAGGGGCTGGGGCCAACGTCCTGACTTTC.